Shown below are 29 T cell receptor beta chains from a single sample sequenced in a study of cytomegalovirus exposure and HLA in healthy donors. The PCR used 60 Vbeta and 13 Jbeta primers. Clones were sequenced by immunoSEQ multiplex PCR, and TCRdb holds only the in-frame ones, with some missing. Of about 200,000 clones in the sample, over 65% were seen once. Sample: PBMCs. All receptors come from a woman in her twenties or thirties in good health and CMV-seronegative.

This clone appeared a single time. The V call is TRBV23-1, the J call TRBJ1-5; D gene unclear. TRBV23-1 is known as an ORF, though its function is uncertain. The CDR3 has 15 amino acids. Trimming cost V 5 bases and J 0 bases, with 11 bases left between them. The CDR3 is CASSFGRDSNQPQHF. CDR3 coding DNA: TGCGCCAGCAGTTTCGGACGGGATAGCAATCAGCCCCAGCATTTT.

The chain joins TRBV5-1 to TRBJ2-7; D is ambiguous. CDR3 size: 12 residues. Germline-derived CDR1 and CDR2 are SGHRS and YFSETQ. The V end was cut by 1 base, the J end by 6 bases, with 8 bases between. The CDR3, as DNA: TGCGCCAGCAGCTTGAATCTATTCGAGCAGTACTTC. This gives the protein CASSLNLFEQYF.

This clone was seen only a few times. V is TRBV19 and J is TRBJ1-4, with D unclear. V was trimmed by 7 bases and J by 3 bases, leaving 15 bases between them. Germline V gene sequence: CDR1 LNHDA, CDR2 SQIVND (reference sequence). The CDR3 runs to 15 residues. Here the CDR3 DNA reads TGTGCCAGTACTTATAGAGGAGGGTCTAATGAAAAACTGTTTTTT. As protein: CASTYRGGSNEKLFF.

This clone was seen a few times. This chain uses TRBV5-1 with TRBJ1-3, with unresolved D. CDR1 is SGHRS, CDR2 YFSETQ, per germline. Trimming removed 0 bases from V and 0 bases from J, with 10 bases in between. The CDR3 contains 16 residues. CDR3 in amino acids: CASSLDPGSSGNTIYF. The CDR3 bases are TGCGCCAGCAGCTTGGACCCGGGGAGCTCTGGAAACACCATATATTTT.

CDR3 coding DNA: TGTGCCAGCAGCGCTAGCGGATCACTGGTAGAGCAGTACTTC. Residues: CASSASGSLVEQYF. This chain uses TRBV7-2 with TRBJ2-7; TRBD2 matches at 7 bases. With V trimmed by 5 bases and J by 7 bases, 11 bases remained unmatched. The CDR3 contains 14 residues. Per the germline V gene, CDR1 is SGHTA and CDR2 is FQGNSA. The full variable domain, completed using reference TRBV7-2 and TRBJ2-7, is GAGVSQSPSNKVTEKGKDVELRCDPISGHTALYWYRQSLGQGLEFLIYFQGNSAPDKSGLPSDRFSAERTGGSVSTLTIQRTQQEDSAVYLCASSASGSLVEQYFGPGTRLTVT.

As DNA, the CDR3 is TGCGCCAGCAGCCAGGCCCGGACAGGTTTAAACACCATATATTTT. Protein product: CASSQARTGLNTIYF. The genes are TRBV4-1 and TRBJ1-3; 7 bases align to TRBD1. The CDR3 loop spans 15 amino acids. The junction had 8 bases not matched to a gene; V was cut back by 3 bases and J by 6 bases. CDR1 and CDR2 (germline): MGHRA, YSYEKL.

The rearrangement uses TRBV7-3 and TRBJ1-2; TRBD1 agrees at 7 bases. The CDR3 loop spans 13 amino acids. J lost 7 bases, V lost 5 bases, and 7 bases had no gene match. Germline loops: CDR1 SGHTA, CDR2 FQGTGA. This CDR3 is CASSLTGVGGYTF. Here the CDR3 DNA reads TGTGCCAGCAGCCTCACAGGGGTGGGTGGCTACACCTTC.

This clone was seen once. This chain joins TRBV7-8 and TRBJ1-5; TRBD1 is a possible D gene (6 bases). CDR1 SGHVS and CDR2 FQNEAQ come from the germline V gene. This CDR3 has 14 amino acids. The V and J ends lost 5 bases and 10 bases respectively, with 18 bases between them. The CDR3 sequence: CASSPTSNRDPQHF. The DNA for the CDR3 is TGTGCCAGCAGCCCGACAAGCAACAGGGATCCCCAGCATTTT.

This chain joins TRBV14 and TRBJ1-2; no clear D. The CDR3 is made up of 15 amino acids. Germline assignment: CDR1 SGHDN and CDR2 FVKESK. V was clipped by 4 bases and J by 4 bases, with 16 bases between them. DNA of the CDR3: TGTGCCAGCAGCCTGCTAGGAGGGCCGGGCTATGGCTACACCTTC. As protein: CASSLLGGPGYGYTF.

J is TRBJ1-1 and V is TRBV6-1; D not certain. Germline V CDR1 and CDR2: MNHNS, SASEGT. Trimming shortened V by 2 bases and J by 6 bases, and 4 bases separated the two germline ends. The CDR3 consists of 11 residues. The CDR3 DNA reads TGTGCCAGCAGTGAATATCCTGAAGCTTTCTTT. Protein sequence: CASSEYPEAFF.

This clone is a singleton in its sample. The chain links TRBV6-7 to TRBJ1-4, with 9 positions matching TRBD1. TRBV6-7 is reported as an ORF; its role is uncertain. The CDR3 is 14 amino acids. The ends lost 9 bases at V and 5 bases at J; junction bases unmatched: 7. The DNA for the CDR3 is TGTGCCAGTTATTCCGGGACAGGGAATGAAAAACTGTTTTTT. Protein: CASYSGTGNEKLFF.

This sequence joins TRBV25-1 and TRBJ2-5, with TRBD1 as a possible D gene (6 bases). With 5 bases removed from V and 3 bases from J, the gap between germline ends came to 10 bases. Germline V CDR1 and CDR2: MGHDK, SYGVNS. The CDR3 runs to 13 residues. CDR3 coding DNA: TGTGCCAGCAGTCAGGGGCATAAAGAGACCCAGTACTTC. This codes for CASSQGHKETQYF.

CDR3 sequence reads: CASSSGLAGGPRLTQYF. The DNA for the CDR3 is TGTGCCAGCAGCTCCGGTCTAGCGGGGGGGCCTAGGCTAACGCAGTATTTT. J is TRBJ2-3 and V is TRBV4-2; TRBD2 agrees at 12 bases. Germline CDR1 and CDR2: LGHNA and YNFKEQ. Germline trimming cut 5 bases from V and 9 bases from J; bases unmatched to any gene: 15. The CDR3 contains 17 residues.

The chain combines TRBV5-5 with TRBJ1-5; possible D gene TRBD1, 5 bases. Between the trimmed V and J ends, which lost 4 bases and 6 bases, there was a span of 11 bases. The CDR3 covers 13 residues. Germline assignment: CDR1 SGHKS and CDR2 YYEKEE (reference sequence). The CDR3 nucleotides read TGTGCCAGCAGCCCCGGAGGGGTTCAGCCCCAGCATTTT. It specifies CASSPGGVQPQHF.

V usage is TRBV30 and J usage is TRBJ1-5; tentatively, D is TRBD1 (5 bases). V lost 3 bases, J lost 4 bases, and 13 bases lay in between. From germline, CDR1 is GTSNPN and CDR2 SVGIG (reference sequence). The CDR3 totals 14 residues. For the CDR3, the DNA is TGTGCCTGGAGCGACAGCCAGTTAAATCAGCCCCAGCATTTT. It yields the protein CAWSDSQLNQPQHF.

The chain uses TRBV27 and TRBJ2-2, with 8 bases identical to TRBD1. Germline lookup yields CDR1 MNHEY and CDR2 SMNVEV (reference sequence). The length of the CDR3 is 16 residues. The J segment lost 4 bases and the V segment lost 6 bases, leaving 10 bases of the junction unmatched. CDR3 region: CASRRIGTGGTGELFF. The CDR3 DNA sequence: TGTGCCAGCAGAAGGATCGGGACAGGCGGCACCGGGGAGCTGTTTTTT.

The gene calls are TRBV11-3 and TRBJ2-7; D unresolved. The V end lost 4 bases, the J end lost 6 bases, and 16 bases lay between the germline ends. The CDR3 is 14 amino acids. CDR1 and CDR2 from the germline V gene are SGHNT and YENEEA. The CDR3, as DNA: TGTGCCAGCAGCTCATCGCGGTTCGCGGTCGAGCAGTACTTC. This codes for CASSSSRFAVEQYF.

The chain links TRBV27 to TRBJ2-7; 9 nucleotides align to TRBD2. With 7 bases clipped from V and 2 bases from J, the junction kept 9 bases outside the gene matches. The length of the CDR3 is 15 residues. Germline CDR1 reads MNHEY; CDR2 reads SMNVEV (reference sequence). CDR3 sequence reads: CASTWRGTSPYEQYF. The DNA of the CDR3 is TGTGCCAGCACTTGGAGGGGGACTAGCCCCTACGAGCAGTACTTC.

The rearrangement links TRBV16 to TRBJ1-1; D gene uncertain. The CDR3 runs 16 residues. Germline assignment: CDR1 KGHSY and CDR2 FQNENV. V was trimmed by 1 base and J by 0 bases, leaving 12 bases between them. CDR3 bases: TGTGCCAGCAGCCAATTGAATTCTAGATTGAACACTGAAGCTTTCTTT. Translation: CASSQLNSRLNTEAFF.

This clone appeared once. This sequence joins TRBV4-1 and TRBJ2-5; 9 nucleotides align to TRBD1. The J call may be mistaken, given a closer DNA end match to TRBJ2-7. The CDR3 extends over 15 amino acids. CDR1 and CDR2 (germline): MGHRA, YSYEKL. CDR3 region: CASSHQDRGSYEQYF. CDR3 DNA: TGCGCCAGCAGCCACCAGGACAGGGGTTCCTACGAGCAGTACTTC.

This clone has only a few counts. The V gene is TRBV6-5, the J gene TRBJ2-1; 8 nucleotides agree with TRBD2. Trimming removed 2 bases from V and 7 bases from J; junction bases left unmatched: 10. This CDR3 comprises 16 residues. Germline V gene data show CDR1 as MNHEY and CDR2 as SVGAGI. CDR3 region: CASSYPRKSGRNEQFF. DNA of the CDR3: TGTGCCAGCAGTTACCCCCGGAAAAGCGGGAGAAATGAGCAGTTCTTC.

CDR3 region: CASSPYPTSGSRSYEQYF. In DNA form, the CDR3 reads TGTGCCAGCAGCCCCTACCCCACTAGCGGGAGCCGCTCCTACGAGCAGTACTTC. The chain links TRBV7-2 to TRBJ2-5; TRBD2 matches 11 bases. The J call may be faulty, since TRBJ2-7 better matches the DNA end. This CDR3 has 18 amino acids. Germline loops: CDR1 SGHTA, CDR2 FQGNSA.

The chain links TRBV19 to TRBJ1-1; 8 nucleotides agree with TRBD1. The CDR3 has 14 residues. Germline V gives CDR1 LNHDA, CDR2 SQIVND (reference sequence). Trimming removed 5 bases from V and 6 bases from J; junction bases left unmatched: 8. Here the CDR3 reads CASSVTGGRSEAFF. In DNA, the CDR3 is TGTGCCAGTAGTGTTACAGGGGGGAGGTCTGAAGCTTTCTTT. Filled out from reference TRBV19 and TRBJ1-1, the complete variable domain reads DGGITQSPKYLFRKEGQNVTLSCEQNLNHDAMYWYRQDPGQGLRLIYYSQIVNDFQKGDIAEGYSVSREKKESFPLTVTSAQKNPTAFYLCASSVTGGRSEAFFGQGTRLTVV.

The chain combines TRBV6-5 with TRBJ1-5; maybe TRBD1 (6 bases). Trimming took 5 bases from V and 5 from J, leaving 16 bases between them. The germline V gene encodes CDR1 MNHEY and CDR2 SVGAGI. The CDR3 has 15 amino acids. For the CDR3, the DNA is TGTGCCAGCAGTCCCACAGGGTTCGGCCATCAGCCCCAGCATTTT. Protein: CASSPTGFGHQPQHF.

This chain links TRBV30 with TRBJ2-2, with D maybe TRBD1 (5 bases). Germline CDR1 GTSNPN, CDR2 SVGIG (reference sequence). This CDR3 is 13 amino acids long. Between the trimmed V and J ends, which lost 2 bases and 5 bases, there was a span of 9 bases. The CDR3 nucleotides are TGTGCCTGGAGTATTACAGGTACCGGGGAGCTGTTTTTT. Translation: CAWSITGTGELFF.

J is TRBJ2-3 and V is TRBV7-6; possible D gene TRBD2, 5 bases. The germline V gene has CDR1 SGHVS and CDR2 FNYEAQ. The V end lost 1 base, the J end lost 0 bases, and 17 bases lay between the germline ends. The CDR3 covers 18 residues. The DNA for the CDR3 is TGTGCCAGCAGCTTAGGTTCATCCCCAGCGGATAGCACAGATACGCAGTATTTT. Translating it yields CASSLGSSPADSTDTQYF.

The gene calls are TRBV7-9 and TRBJ2-5; 8 bases are a match to TRBD1. V dropped 8 bases and J dropped 5; count of bases not matched to a gene: 13. Germline V gene sequence: CDR1 SEHNR, CDR2 FQNEAQ (reference sequence). The CDR3 loop spans 15 amino acids. For the CDR3, the DNA is TGTGCCAGCGGGGTGGCAGGGGGCGAAGGGGAGACCCAGTACTTC. It encodes CASGVAGGEGETQYF.

The J gene is TRBJ1-1, the V gene TRBV7-8, with D tentatively TRBD1 (5 bases). This CDR3 contains 13 residues. V was clipped by 0 bases and J by 6 bases, with 8 bases between them. Germline assignment: CDR1 SGHVS and CDR2 FQNEAQ. The CDR3 loop reads CASSLALGAEAFF. The DNA of the CDR3 is TGTGCCAGCAGCTTAGCGCTAGGGGCTGAAGCTTTCTTT.

The chain employs TRBV4-1 and TRBJ1-5; D is perhaps TRBD1 (5 bases). The CDR3 is 14 residues long. V shed 0 bases and J shed 5 bases, with 8 bases lying between them. Germline values: CDR1 MGHRA, CDR2 YSYEKL. In DNA form, the CDR3 reads TGCGCCAGCAGCCAAGATGGCAGGGATCAGCCCCAGCATTTT. Encoded protein: CASSQDGRDQPQHF.